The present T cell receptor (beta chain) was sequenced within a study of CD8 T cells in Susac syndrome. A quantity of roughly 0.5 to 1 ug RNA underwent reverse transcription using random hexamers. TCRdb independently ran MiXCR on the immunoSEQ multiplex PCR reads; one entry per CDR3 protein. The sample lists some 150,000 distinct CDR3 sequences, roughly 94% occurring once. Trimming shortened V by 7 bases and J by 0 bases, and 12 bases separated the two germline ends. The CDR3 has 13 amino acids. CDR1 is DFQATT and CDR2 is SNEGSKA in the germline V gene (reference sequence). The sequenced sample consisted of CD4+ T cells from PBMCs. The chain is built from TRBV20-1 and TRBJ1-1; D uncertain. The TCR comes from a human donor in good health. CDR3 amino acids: CSVKSGMNTEAFF. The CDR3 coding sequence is TGCAGTGTCAAAAGCGGTATGAACACTGAAGCTTTCTTT.